This TCR beta chain appears in the sequencing data of a study of T cells in tuberculosis. Background on the study: IGRA-negative adolescents, IGRA-positive adolescents with latent tuberculosis and adults with active tuberculosis formed this South African cohort.

The repertoire was sequenced with immunoSEQ multiplex PCR; TCRdb's copy has only in-frame clones and lacks some. The sample lists about 49,000 clones, nearly 95% occurring once. As regards this clone: Its antigen is unidentified.

V was clipped by 9 bases and J by 5 bases; unmatched bases: 7. This CDR3 spans 14 amino acids. CDR1 and CDR2 (germline): LNHNV, YYDKDF (reference sequence). Whole-study results and caveats: A GMM-specific repertoire classifier reached roughly 90% accuracy, AUROC more than 0.8.

Described time point: new active TB diagnosis, blood taken before or within 7 days of starting treatment. Each donor contributed roughly 92,000 T cells on average, unsorted. This sequence originates from an adult with tuberculosis. The material was PBMCs, obtained at tuberculosis diagnosis. This chain uses TRBV15 with TRBJ2-1; 10 bases align to TRBD2. The CDR3 sequence: CATGLAGVNNEQFF. For the CDR3, the DNA is TGTGCCACTGGCCTAGCGGGAGTCAACAATGAGCAGTTCTTC.